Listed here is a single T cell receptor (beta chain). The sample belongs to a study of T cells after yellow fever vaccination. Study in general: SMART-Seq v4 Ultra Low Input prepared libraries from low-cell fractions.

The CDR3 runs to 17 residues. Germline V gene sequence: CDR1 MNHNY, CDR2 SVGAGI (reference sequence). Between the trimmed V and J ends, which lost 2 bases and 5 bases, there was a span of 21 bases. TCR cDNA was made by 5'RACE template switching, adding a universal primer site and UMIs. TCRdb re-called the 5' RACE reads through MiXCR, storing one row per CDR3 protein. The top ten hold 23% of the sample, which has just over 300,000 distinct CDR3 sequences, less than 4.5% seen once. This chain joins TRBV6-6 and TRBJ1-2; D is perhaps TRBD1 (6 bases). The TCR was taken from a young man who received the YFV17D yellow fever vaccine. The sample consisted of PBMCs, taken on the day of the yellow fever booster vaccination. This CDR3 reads CASSYNSLRDTAYGYTF. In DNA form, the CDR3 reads TGTGCCAGCAGTTACAATTCTCTTCGGGACACTGCATATGGCTACACCTTC.